A single T cell receptor beta chain is shown here with its context. Germline CDR1 LNHNV, CDR2 YYDKDF (reference sequence). The CDR3 has 16 residues. The V gene lost 3 bases and the J gene lost 3 bases, with 17 bases spanning the gap. The sample originates from a study of shared clonotypes between healthy human individuals. Using immunoSEQ multiplex PCR, the repertoire was profiled, and TCRdb retains in-frame clones only, with some absent. The table lists some 800,000 clones, around 92% of them singletons. As defined, naive CD8 cells were CD45RO-negative and positively selected for CCR7, with terminally differentiated effector memory CD45RA+ cells excluded.

The chain recombines TRBV15 with TRBJ1-1, with unresolved D. This receptor was taken from a man aged 30 to 45 in good health. Material for sequencing was naive CD8+ T cells sorted from blood. This CDR3 is CATSRLDLRGDTEAFF. CDR3 in DNA: TGTGCCACCAGCAGGTTGGACCTCCGCGGGGACACTGAAGCTTTCTTT. Drawing the rest from reference TRBV15 and TRBJ1-1, the complete variable domain is DAMVIQNPRYQVTQFGKPVTLSCSQTLNHNVMYWYQQKSSQAPKLLFHYYDKDFNNEADTPDNFQSRRPNTSFCFLDIRSPGLGDTAMYLCATSRLDLRGDTEAFFGQGTRLTVV.